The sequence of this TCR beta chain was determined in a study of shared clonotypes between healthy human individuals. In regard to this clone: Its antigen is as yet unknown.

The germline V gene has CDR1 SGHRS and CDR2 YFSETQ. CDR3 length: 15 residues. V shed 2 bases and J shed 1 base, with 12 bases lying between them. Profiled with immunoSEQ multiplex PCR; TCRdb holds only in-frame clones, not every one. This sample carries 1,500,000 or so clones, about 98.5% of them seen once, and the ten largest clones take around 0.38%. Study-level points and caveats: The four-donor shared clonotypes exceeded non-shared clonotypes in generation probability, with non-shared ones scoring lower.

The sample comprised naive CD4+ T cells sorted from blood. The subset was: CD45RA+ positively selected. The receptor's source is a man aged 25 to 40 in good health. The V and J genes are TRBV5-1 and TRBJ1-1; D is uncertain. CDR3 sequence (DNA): TGCGCCAGCAGCTTCCTGGGTAGGGCGAACACTGAAGCTTTCTTT. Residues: CASSFLGRANTEAFF.